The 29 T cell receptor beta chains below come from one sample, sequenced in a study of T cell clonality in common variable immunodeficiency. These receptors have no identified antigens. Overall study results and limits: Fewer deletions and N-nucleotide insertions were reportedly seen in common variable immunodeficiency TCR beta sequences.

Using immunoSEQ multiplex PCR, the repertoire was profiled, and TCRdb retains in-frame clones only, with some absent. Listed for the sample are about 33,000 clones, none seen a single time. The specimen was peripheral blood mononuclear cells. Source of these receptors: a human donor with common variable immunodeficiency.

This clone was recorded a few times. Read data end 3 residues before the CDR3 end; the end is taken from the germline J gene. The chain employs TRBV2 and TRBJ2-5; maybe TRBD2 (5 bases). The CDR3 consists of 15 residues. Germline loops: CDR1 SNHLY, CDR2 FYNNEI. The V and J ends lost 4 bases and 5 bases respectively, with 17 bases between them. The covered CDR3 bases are TGTGCCAGCAGTGTTACCCTCGGAAGAGGGGAGACC. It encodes CASSVTLGRGET. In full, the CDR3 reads CASSVTLGRGETQYF.

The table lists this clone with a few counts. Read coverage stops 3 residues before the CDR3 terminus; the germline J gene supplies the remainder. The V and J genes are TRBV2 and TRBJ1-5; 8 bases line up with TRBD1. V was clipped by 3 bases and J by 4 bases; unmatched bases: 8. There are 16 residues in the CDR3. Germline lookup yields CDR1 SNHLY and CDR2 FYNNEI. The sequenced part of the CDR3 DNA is TGTGCCAGCAGTGATAGTTCGGGACAGGTTAATCAGCCC. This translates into CASSDSSGQVNQP. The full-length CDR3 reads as CASSDSSGQVNQPQHF.

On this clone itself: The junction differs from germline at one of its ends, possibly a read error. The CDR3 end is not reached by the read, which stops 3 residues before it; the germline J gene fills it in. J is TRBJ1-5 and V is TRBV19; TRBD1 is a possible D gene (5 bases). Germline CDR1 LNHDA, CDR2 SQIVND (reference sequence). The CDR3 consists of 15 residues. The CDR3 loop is CASSASGDSKQPQHF. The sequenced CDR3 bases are TGTGCCAGTAGTGCCTCGGGGGATAGCAAGCAGCCC.

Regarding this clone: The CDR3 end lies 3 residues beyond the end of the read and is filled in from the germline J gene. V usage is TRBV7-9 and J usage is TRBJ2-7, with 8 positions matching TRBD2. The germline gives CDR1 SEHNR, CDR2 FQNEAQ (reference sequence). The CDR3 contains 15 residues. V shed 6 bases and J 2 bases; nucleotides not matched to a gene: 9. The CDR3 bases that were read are TGTGCCAGCAGTCCGGAAGCAGCGGGGGCCTACGAG. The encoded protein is CASSPEAAGAYE. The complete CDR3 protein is CASSPEAAGAYEQYF.

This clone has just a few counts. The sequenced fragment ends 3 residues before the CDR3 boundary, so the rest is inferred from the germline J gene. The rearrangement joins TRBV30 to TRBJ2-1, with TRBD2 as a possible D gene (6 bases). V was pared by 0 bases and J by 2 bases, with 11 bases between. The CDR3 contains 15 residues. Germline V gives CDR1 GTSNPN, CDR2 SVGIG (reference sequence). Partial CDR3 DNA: TGTGCCTGGAGTGTACGGGCGGGGCCCTACAATGAG. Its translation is CAWSVRAGPYNE. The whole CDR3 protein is CAWSVRAGPYNEQFF.

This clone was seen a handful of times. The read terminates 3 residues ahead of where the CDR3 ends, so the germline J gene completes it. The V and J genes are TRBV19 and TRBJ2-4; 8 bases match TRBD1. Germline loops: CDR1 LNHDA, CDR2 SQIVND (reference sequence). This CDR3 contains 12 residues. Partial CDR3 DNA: TGTGCCAGTATGGGGACTCAGGGGGCT. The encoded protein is CASMGTQGA. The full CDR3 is CASMGTQGAQYF.

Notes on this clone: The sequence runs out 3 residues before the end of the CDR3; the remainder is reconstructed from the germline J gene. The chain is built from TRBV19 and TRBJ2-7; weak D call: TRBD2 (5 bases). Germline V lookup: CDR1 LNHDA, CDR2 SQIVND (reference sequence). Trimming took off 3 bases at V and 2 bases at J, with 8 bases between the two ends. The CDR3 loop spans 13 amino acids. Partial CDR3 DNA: TGTGCCAGTAGTATTTTCGGGGCCTACGAG. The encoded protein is CASSIFGAYE. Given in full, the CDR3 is CASSIFGAYEQYF.

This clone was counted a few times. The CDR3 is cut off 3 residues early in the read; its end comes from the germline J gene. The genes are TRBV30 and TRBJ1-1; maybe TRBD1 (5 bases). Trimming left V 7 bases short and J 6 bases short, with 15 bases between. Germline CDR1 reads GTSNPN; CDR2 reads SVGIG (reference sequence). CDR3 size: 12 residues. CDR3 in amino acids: CASKPGWAEAFF. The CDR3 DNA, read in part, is TGTGCCTCTAAGCCAGGGTGGGCTGAA. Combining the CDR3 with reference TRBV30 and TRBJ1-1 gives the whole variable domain SQTIHQWPATLVQPVGSPLSLECTVEGTSNPNLYWYRQAAGRGLQLLFYSVGIGQISSEVPQNLSASRPQDRQFILSSKKLLLSDSGFYLCASKPGWAEAFFGQGTRLTVV.

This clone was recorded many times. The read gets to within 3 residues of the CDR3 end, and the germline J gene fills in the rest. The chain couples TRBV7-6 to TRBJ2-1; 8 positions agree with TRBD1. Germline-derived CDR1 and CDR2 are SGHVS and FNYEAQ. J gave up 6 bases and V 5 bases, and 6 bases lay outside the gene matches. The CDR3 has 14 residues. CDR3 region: CASSRPGQGNEQFF. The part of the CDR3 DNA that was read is TGTGCCAGCAGCCGTCCAGGACAGGGCAATGAG. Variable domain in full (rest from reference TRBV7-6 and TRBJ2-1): GAGVSQSPRYKVTKRGQDVALRCDPISGHVSLYWYRQALGQGPEFLTYFNYEAQQDKSGLPNDRFSAERPEGSISTLTIQRTEQRDSAMYRCASSRPGQGNEQFFGPGTRLTVL.

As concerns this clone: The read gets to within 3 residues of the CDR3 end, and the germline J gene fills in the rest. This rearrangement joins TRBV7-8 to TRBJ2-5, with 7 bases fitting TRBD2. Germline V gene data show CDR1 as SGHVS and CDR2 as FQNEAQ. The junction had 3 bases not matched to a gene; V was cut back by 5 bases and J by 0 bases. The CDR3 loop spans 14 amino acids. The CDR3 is CASSRGGNQETQYF. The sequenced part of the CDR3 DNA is TGTGCCAGCAGCCGCGGGGGAAACCAAGAGACC.

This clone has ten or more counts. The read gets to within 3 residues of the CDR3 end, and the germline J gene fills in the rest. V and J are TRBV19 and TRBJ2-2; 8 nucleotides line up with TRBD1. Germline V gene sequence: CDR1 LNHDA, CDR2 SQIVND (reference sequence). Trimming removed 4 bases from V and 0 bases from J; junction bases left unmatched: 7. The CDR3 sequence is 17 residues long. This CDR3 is CASSNRTGWPNTGELFF. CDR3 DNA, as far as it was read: TGTGCCAGTAGTAACCGGACAGGGTGGCCGAACACCGGGGAG.

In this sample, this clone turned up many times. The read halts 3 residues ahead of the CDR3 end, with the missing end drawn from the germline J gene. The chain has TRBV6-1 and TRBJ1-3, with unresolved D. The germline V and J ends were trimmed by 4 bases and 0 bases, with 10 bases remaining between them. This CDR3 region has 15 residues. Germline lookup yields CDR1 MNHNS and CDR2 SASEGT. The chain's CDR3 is CASSAVASSGNTIYF. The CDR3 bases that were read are TGTGCCAGCAGTGCGGTAGCGAGCTCTGGAAACACC.

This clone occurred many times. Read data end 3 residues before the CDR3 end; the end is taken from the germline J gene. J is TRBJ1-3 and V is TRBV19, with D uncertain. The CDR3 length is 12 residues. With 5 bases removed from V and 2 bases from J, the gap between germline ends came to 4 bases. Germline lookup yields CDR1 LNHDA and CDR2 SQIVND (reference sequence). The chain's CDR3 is CASSPTGNTIYF. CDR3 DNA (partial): TGTGCCAGTAGTCCTACTGGAAACACC.

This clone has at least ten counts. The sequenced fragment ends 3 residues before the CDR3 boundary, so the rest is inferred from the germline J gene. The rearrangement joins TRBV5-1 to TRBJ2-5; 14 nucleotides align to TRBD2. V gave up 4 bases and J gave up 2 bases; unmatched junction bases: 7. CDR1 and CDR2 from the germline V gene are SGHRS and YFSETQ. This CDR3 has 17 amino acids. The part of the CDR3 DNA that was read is TGCGCCAGCAGCCTGGGACTAGCGGGAGACCCACAAGAGACC. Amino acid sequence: CASSLGLAGDPQET. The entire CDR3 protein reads CASSLGLAGDPQETQYF.

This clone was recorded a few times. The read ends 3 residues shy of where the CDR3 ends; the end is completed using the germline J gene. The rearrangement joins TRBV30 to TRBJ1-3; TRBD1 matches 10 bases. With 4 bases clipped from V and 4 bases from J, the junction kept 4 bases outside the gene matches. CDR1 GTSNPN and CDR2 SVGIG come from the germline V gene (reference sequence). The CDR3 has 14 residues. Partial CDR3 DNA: TGTGCCTGGACCGGGACAGGGGTCGGAAACACC. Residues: CAWTGTGVGNT. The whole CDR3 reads CAWTGTGVGNTIYF.

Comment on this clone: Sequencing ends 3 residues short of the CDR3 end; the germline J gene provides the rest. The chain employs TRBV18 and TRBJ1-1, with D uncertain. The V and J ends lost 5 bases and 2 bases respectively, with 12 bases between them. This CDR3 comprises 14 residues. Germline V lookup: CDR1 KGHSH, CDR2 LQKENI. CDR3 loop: CASSAAGGNTEAFF. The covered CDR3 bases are TGTGCCAGCTCAGCGGCCGGTGGAAACACTGAA.

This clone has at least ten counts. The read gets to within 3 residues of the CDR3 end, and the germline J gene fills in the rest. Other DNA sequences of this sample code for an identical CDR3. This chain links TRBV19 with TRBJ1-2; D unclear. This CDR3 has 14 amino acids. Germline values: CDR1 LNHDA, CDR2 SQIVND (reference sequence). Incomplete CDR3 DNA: TGTGCCAGTAGTCTTCGGACTGAGGGTGGGGGC. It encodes CASSLRTEGGG. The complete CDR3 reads CASSLRTEGGGYTF.

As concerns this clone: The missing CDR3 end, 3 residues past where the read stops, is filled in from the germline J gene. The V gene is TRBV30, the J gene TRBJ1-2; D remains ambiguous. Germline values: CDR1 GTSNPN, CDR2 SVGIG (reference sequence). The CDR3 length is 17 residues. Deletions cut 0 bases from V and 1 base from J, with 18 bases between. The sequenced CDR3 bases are TGTGCCTGGAGTGTAGGATCAGGATTGAAATTTAACTATGGC. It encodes CAWSVGSGLKFNYG. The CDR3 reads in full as CAWSVGSGLKFNYGYTF. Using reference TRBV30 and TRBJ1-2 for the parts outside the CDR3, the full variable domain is SQTIHQWPATLVQPVGSPLSLECTVEGTSNPNLYWYRQAAGRGLQLLFYSVGIGQISSEVPQNLSASRPQDRQFILSSKKLLLSDSGFYLCAWSVGSGLKFNYGYTFGSGTRLTVV.

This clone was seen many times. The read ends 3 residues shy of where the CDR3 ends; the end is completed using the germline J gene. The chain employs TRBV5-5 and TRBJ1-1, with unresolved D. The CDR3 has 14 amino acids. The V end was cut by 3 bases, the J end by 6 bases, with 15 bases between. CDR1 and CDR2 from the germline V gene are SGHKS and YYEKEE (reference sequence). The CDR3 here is CASSSGLLLAEAFF. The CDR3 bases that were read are TGTGCCAGCAGCTCTGGCCTTCTCCTGGCTGAA.

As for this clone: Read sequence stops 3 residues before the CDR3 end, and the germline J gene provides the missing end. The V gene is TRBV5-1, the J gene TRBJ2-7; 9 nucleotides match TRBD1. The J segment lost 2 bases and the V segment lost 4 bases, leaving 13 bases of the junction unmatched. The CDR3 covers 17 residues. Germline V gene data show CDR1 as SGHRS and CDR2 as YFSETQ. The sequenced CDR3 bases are TGCGCCAGCAGCCCTCGCGGACAGGGGAATCGGGCCTACGAG. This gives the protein CASSPRGQGNRAYE. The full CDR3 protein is CASSPRGQGNRAYEQYF. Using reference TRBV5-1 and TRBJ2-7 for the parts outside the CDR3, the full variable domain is KAGVTQTPRYLIKTRGQQVTLSCSPISGHRSVSWYQQTPGQGLQFLFEYFSETQRNKGNFPGRFSGRQFSNSRSEMNVSTLELGDSALYLCASSPRGQGNRAYEQYFGPGTRLTVT.

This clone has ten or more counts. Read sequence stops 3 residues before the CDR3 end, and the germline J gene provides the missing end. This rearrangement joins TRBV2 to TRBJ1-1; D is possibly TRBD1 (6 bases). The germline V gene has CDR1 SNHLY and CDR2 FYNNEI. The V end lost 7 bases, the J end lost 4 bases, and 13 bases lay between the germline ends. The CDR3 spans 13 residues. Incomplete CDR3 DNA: TGTGCCAGCACACAGGGAGAGAGCACTGAA. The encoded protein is CASTQGESTE. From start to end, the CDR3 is CASTQGESTEAFF.

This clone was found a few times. The sequenced CDR3 bases are TGTGCCAGCTCTCCTAGCACAGATACG. It codes for CASSPSTDT. The complete CDR3 protein is CASSPSTDTQYF. This chain uses TRBV18 with TRBJ2-3; D is undetermined. The CDR3 end lies 3 residues beyond the end of the read and is filled in from the germline J gene. Trimming removed 6 bases from V and 0 bases from J, with 4 bases in between. The CDR3 totals 12 residues. CDR1 KGHSH and CDR2 LQKENI come from the germline V gene.

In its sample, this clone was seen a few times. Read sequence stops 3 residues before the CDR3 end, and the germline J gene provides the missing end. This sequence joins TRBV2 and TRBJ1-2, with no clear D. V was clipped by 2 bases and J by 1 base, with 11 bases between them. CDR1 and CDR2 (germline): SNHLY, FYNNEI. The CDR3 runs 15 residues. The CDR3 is CASSESGSGNYGYTF. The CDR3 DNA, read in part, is TGTGCCAGCAGTGAATCGGGCAGCGGTAACTATGGC.

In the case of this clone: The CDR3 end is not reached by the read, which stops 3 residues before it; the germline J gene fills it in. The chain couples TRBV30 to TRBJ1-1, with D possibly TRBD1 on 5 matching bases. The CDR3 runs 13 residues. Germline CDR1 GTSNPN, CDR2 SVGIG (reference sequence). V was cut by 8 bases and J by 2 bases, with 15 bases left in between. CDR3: CARKGWGNTEAFF. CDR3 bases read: TGTGCCCGTAAGGGGTGGGGAAACACTGAA.

The part of the CDR3 DNA that was read is TGTGCCAGTAGTAGAGGACAGAAGAACACTGAA. This sequence encodes CASSRGQKNTE. The whole CDR3 protein reads CASSRGQKNTEAFF. The rearrangement uses TRBV19 and TRBJ1-1; the D gene is possibly TRBD1 (6 bases). The CDR3 end lies 3 residues beyond the end of the read and is filled in from the germline J gene. This CDR3 has 14 amino acids. Trimming removed 4 bases from V and 1 base from J, with 10 bases in between. CDR1 and CDR2 (germline): LNHDA, SQIVND (reference sequence).

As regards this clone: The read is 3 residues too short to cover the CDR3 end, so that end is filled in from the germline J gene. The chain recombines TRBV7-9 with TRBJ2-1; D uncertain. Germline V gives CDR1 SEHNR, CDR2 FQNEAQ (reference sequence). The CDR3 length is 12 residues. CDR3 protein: CSTHTQRGEQFF. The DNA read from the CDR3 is TGTTCCACCCACACGCAAAGAGGTGAG.

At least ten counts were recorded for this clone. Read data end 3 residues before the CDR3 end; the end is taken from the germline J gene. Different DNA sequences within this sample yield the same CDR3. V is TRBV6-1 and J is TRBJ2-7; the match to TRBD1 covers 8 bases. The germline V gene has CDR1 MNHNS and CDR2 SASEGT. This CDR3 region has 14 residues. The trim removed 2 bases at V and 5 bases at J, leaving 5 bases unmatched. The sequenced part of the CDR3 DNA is TGTGCCAGCAGTGAACAGACAGGGGCTGACGAG. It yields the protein CASSEQTGADE. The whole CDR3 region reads CASSEQTGADEQYF.

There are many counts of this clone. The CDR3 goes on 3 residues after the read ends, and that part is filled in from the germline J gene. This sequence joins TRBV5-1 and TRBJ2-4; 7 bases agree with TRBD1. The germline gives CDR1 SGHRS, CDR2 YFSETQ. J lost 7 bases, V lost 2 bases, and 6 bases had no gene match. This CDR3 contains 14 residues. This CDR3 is CASSLTGAQNIQYF. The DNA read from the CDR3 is TGCGCCAGCAGCTTAACAGGGGCGCAGAACATT.

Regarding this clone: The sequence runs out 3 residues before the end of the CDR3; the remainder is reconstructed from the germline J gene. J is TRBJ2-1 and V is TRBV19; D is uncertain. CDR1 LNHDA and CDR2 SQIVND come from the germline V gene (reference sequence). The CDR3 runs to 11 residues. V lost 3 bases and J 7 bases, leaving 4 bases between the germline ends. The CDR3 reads CASSIANEQFF. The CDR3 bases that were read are TGTGCCAGTAGTATCGCGAATGAG.